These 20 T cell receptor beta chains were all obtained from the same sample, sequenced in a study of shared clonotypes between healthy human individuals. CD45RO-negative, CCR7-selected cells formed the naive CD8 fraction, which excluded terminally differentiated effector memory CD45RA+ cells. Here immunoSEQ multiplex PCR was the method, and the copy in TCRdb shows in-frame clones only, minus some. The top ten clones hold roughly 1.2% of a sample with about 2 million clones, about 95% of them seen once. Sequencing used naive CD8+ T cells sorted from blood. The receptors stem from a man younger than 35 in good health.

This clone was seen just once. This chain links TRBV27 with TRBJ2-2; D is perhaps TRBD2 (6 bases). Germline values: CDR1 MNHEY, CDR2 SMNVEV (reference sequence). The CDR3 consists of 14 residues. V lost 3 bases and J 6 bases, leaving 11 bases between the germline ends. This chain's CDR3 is CASSFSGGSGELFF. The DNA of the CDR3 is TGTGCCAGCAGTTTCTCCGGAGGGTCCGGGGAGCTGTTTTTT.

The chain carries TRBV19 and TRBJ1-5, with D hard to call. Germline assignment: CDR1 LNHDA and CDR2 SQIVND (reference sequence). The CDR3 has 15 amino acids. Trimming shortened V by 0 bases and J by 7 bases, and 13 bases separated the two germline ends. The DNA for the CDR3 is TGTGCCAGTAGTATAGATTTGCCCCCGGAACAGCCCCAGCATTTT. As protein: CASSIDLPPEQPQHF. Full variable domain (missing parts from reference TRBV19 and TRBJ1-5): DGGITQSPKYLFRKEGQNVTLSCEQNLNHDAMYWYRQDPGQGLRLIYYSQIVNDFQKGDIAEGYSVSREKKESFPLTVTSAQKNPTAFYLCASSIDLPPEQPQHFGDGTRLSIL.

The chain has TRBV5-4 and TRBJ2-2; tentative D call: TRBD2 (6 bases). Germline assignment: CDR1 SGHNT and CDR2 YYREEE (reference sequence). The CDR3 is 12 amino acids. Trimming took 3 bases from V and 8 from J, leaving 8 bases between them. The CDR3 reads CASSSGGGELFF. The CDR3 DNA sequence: TGTGCCAGCAGCTCCGGGGGAGGGGAGCTGTTTTTT.

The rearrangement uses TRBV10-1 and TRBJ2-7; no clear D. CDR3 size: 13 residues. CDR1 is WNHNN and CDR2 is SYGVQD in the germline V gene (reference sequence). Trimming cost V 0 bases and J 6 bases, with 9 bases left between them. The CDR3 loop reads CASSESFWAEQYF. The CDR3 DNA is TGCGCCAGCAGTGAGTCGTTTTGGGCCGAGCAGTACTTC.

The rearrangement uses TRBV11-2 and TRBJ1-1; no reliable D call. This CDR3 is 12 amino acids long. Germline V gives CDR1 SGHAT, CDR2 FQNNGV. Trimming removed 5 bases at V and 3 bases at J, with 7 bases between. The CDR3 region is CASSLIDTEAFF. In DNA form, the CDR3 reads TGTGCCAGCAGCCTAATCGACACTGAAGCTTTCTTT.

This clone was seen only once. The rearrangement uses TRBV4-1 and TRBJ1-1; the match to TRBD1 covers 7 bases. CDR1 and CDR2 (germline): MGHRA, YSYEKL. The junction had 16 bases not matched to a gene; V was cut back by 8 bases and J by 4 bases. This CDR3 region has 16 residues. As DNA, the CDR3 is TGCGCCAGCTCGCAATCGGACAGGAGTTTGAGCACTGAAGCTTTCTTT. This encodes CASSQSDRSLSTEAFF.

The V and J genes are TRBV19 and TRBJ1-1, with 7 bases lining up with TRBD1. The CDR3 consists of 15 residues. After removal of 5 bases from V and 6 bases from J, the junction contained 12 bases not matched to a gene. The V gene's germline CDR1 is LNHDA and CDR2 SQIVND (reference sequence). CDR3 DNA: TGTGCCAGTAGTCAACCGTCGACAGGGATCGCTGAAGCTTTCTTT. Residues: CASSQPSTGIAEAFF. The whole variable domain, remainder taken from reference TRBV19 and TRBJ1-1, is DGGITQSPKYLFRKEGQNVTLSCEQNLNHDAMYWYRQDPGQGLRLIYYSQIVNDFQKGDIAEGYSVSREKKESFPLTVTSAQKNPTAFYLCASSQPSTGIAEAFFGQGTRLTVV.

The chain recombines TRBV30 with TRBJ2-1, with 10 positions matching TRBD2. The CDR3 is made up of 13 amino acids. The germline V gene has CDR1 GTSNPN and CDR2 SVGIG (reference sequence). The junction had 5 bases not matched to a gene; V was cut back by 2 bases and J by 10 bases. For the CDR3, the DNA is TGTGCCTGGAGTCCTGGGACTAGCGTCGAGCAGTTCTTC. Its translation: CAWSPGTSVEQFF.

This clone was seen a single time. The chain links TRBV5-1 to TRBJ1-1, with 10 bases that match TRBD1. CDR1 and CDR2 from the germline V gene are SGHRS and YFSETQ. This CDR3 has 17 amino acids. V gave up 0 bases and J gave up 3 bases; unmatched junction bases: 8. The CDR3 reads CASSLGGTGVGYTEAFF. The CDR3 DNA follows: TGCGCCAGCAGCTTGGGTGGGACAGGGGTGGGGTACACTGAAGCTTTCTTT.

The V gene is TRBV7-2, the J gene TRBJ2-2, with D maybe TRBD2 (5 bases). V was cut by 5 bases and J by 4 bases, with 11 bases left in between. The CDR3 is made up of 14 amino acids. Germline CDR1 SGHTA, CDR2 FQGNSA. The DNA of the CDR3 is TGTGCCAGCAGCACGAGCGGCAGCACCGGGGAGCTGTTTTTT. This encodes CASSTSGSTGELFF.

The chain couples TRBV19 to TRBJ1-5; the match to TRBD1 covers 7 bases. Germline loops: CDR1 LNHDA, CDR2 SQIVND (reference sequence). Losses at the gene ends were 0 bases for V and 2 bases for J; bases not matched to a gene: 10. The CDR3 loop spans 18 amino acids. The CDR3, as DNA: TGTGCCAGTAGTATAGATCAAGAGGGGGCAGAAGGCAATCAGCCCCAGCATTTT. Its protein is CASSIDQEGAEGNQPQHF.

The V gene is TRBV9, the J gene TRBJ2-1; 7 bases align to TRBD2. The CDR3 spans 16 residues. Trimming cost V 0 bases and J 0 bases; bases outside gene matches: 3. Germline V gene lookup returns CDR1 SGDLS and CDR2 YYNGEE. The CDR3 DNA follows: TGTGCCAGCAGCGTAGGGGAGGGGATCTCCTACAATGAGCAGTTCTTC. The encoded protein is CASSVGEGISYNEQFF.

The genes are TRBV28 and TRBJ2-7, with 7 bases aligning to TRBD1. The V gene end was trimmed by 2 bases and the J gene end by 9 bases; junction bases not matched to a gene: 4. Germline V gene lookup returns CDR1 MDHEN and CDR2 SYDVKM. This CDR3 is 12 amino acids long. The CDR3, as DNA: TGTGCCAGCAGTTTACCAGGGGGTCGGCAGTACTTC. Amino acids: CASSLPGGRQYF.

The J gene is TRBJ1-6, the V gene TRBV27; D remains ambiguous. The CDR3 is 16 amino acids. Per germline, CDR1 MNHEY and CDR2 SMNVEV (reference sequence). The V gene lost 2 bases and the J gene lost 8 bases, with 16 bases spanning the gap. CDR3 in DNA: TGTGCCAGCAGTTTAATTTTCGTCAGTCGTGATTCACCCCTCCACTTT. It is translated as CASSLIFVSRDSPLHF.

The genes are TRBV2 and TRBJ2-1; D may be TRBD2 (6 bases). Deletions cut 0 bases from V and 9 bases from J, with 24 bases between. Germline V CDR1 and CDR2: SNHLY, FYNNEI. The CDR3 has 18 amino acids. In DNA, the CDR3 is TGTGCCAGCAGTGAAGCGCTTTCACCCCGGGACTCCGGGGTTGAGCAGTTCTTC. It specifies CASSEALSPRDSGVEQFF.

CDR3 DNA sequence: TGTGCCAGCGGGACAGGAACGACCTACAATGAGCAGTTCTTC. Its translation: CASGTGTTYNEQFF. The chain joins TRBV9 to TRBJ2-1; 8 nucleotides align to TRBD1. Germline V gene sequence: CDR1 SGDLS, CDR2 YYNGEE. The CDR3 runs 14 residues. After removal of 7 bases from V and 2 bases from J, the junction contained 5 bases not matched to a gene.

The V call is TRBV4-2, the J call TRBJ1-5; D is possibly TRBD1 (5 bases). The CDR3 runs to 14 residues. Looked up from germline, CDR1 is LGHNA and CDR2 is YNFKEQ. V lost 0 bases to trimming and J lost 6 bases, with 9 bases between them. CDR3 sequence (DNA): TGTGCCAGCAGCCAAGAGACAGCGCTTCAGCCCCAGCATTTT. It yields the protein CASSQETALQPQHF.

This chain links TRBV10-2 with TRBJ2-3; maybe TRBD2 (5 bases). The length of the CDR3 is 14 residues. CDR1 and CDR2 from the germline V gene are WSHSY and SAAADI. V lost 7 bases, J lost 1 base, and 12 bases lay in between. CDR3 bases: TGCGCCAGCACGGGGAGTTGGGGCACAGATACGCAGTATTTT. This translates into CASTGSWGTDTQYF.

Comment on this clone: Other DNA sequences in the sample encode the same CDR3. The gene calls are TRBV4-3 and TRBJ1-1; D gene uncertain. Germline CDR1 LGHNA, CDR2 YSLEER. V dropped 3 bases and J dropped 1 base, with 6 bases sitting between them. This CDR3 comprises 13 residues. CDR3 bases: TGCGCCAGCAGCCAGGGGAGGAACACTGAAGCTTTCTTT. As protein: CASSQGRNTEAFF.

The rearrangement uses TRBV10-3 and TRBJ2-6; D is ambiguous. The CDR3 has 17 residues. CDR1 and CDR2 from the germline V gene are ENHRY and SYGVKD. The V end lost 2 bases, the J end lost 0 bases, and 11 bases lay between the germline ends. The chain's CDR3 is CAISEPKALSGANVLTF. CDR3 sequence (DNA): TGTGCCATCAGTGAGCCGAAGGCCCTCTCTGGGGCCAACGTCCTGACTTTC.